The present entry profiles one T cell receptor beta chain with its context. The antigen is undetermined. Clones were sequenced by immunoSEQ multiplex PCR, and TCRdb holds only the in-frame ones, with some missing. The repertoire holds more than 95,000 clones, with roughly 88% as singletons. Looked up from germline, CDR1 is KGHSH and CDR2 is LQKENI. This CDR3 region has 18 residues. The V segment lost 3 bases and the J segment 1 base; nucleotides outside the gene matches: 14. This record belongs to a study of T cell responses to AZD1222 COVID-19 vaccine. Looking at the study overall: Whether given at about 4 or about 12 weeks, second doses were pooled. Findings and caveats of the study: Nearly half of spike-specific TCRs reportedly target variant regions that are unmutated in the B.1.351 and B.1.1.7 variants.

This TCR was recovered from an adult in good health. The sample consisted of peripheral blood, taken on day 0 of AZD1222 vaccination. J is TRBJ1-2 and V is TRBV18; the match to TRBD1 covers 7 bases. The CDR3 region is CASSPPGGWTIVNYGYTF. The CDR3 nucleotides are TGTGCCAGCTCACCTCCAGGGGGTTGGACTATCGTTAACTATGGCTACACCTTC.